Below are 24 T cell receptor beta chains sequenced from a single sample in a study of CD4 T cells in relation to SARS-CoV-2 and coronaviruses. Before the COVID-19 pandemic, during about 2011-2019, CD4+ T cells were taken from unexposed donors. Clones were read by immunoSEQ multiplex PCR, and TCRdb kept only the in-frame ones, dropping some. Among tens of thousands of clones listed, approximately 95% were seen once. Sequenced material: naive CD4+ T cells from PBMCs. Noted subset: naive CD4+ T cells isolated by negative enrichment. All receptors derive from a human donor in good health.

This chain connects TRBV6-1 to TRBJ2-3, with D possibly being TRBD2 (5 bases). This CDR3 spans 14 amino acids. Between the trimmed V and J ends, which lost 1 base and 2 bases, there was a span of 7 bases. Germline CDR1 reads MNHNS; CDR2 reads SASEGT. The CDR3 loop reads CASSEERFTDTQYF. The CDR3 nucleotides read TGTGCCAGCAGTGAAGAGCGGTTCACAGATACGCAGTATTTT.

The chain employs TRBV12-5 and TRBJ1-2; 11 nucleotides agree with TRBD1. Germline CDR1 is LGHNT and CDR2 is FRNRAP. V shed 1 base, J shed 4 bases, and the junction held 2 bases outside the gene matches. The CDR3 runs 15 residues. CDR3 amino acids: CASGLGTGGGYGYTF. CDR3 nucleotide sequence: TGTGCTAGTGGTTTGGGGACAGGGGGCGGCTATGGCTACACCTTC.

The genes are TRBV5-4 and TRBJ2-7, with 11 bases fitting TRBD2. CDR3 length: 15 amino acids. The germline V gene has CDR1 SGHNT and CDR2 YYREEE (reference sequence). The V gene end was trimmed by 5 bases and the J gene end by 3 bases; junction bases not matched to a gene: 7. CDR3 protein: CASRPTSGESYEQYF. The CDR3 DNA sequence: TGTGCCAGCAGGCCGACTAGCGGGGAAAGCTACGAGCAGTACTTC.

The rearrangement joins TRBV2 to TRBJ1-4; D is undetermined. Trimming pared 5 bases from V and 1 base from J, leaving 11 bases between. CDR3 length equals 15 residues. Germline V lookup: CDR1 SNHLY, CDR2 FYNNEI. CDR3 protein: CASSYDGRTNEKLFF. The CDR3 nucleotides are TGTGCCAGCAGTTACGACGGGAGAACTAATGAAAAACTGTTTTTT. The entire variable domain, with the rest obtained from reference TRBV2 and TRBJ1-4, is as follows: EPEVTQTPSHQVTQMGQEVILRCVPISNHLYFYWYRQILGQKVEFLVSFYNNEISEKSEIFDDQFSVERPDGSNFTLKIRSTKLEDSAMYFCASSYDGRTNEKLFFGSGTQLSVL.

The V gene is TRBV19, the J gene TRBJ2-7; 9 bases are a match to TRBD1. Per germline, CDR1 LNHDA and CDR2 SQIVND (reference sequence). This CDR3 is built from 15 residues. V trimming: 5 bases; J trimming: 4 bases; junction bases outside the gene matches: 9. The CDR3 bases are TGTGCCAGTAGTCGATCCGGGACAGGGATTTACGAGCAGTACTTC. Its translation: CASSRSGTGIYEQYF.

V and J are TRBV6-4 and TRBJ2-2, with 8 nucleotides matching TRBD2. Germline V gene lookup returns CDR1 MRHNA and CDR2 SNTAGT. The CDR3 totals 19 residues. J gave up 1 base and V 1 base, and 11 bases lay outside the gene matches. The CDR3 nucleotides are TGTGCCAGCAGTGACTGGCCACTCACTAGCGGCCTGAACACCGGGGAGCTGTTTTTT. Translation: CASSDWPLTSGLNTGELFF.

V gene TRBV9 combines with J gene TRBJ2-1, with D possibly being TRBD1 (5 bases). The CDR3 spans 13 residues. V was trimmed by 4 bases and J by 9 bases, leaving 14 bases between them. The germline CDR1 and CDR2 sequences are SGDLS and YYNGEE. Written as DNA, the CDR3 is TGTGCCAGCAGCTCCCAAGGGGTGTTTGAGCAGTTCTTC. Translation: CASSSQGVFEQFF.

The V gene is TRBV7-3, the J gene TRBJ2-5; unclear D gene. Trimming removed 3 bases at V and 3 bases at J, with 20 bases between. Germline CDR1 SGHTA, CDR2 FQGTGA. This CDR3 spans 17 amino acids. The CDR3 DNA follows: TGTGCCAGCAGCTTTGAAGGACGGACGAACCCTAAAGAGACCCAGTACTTC. This codes for CASSFEGRTNPKETQYF.

The rearrangement uses TRBV28 and TRBJ1-4, with D tentatively TRBD1 (6 bases). CDR3 length: 17 amino acids. V lost 5 bases and J lost 8, with 24 bases in between. Germline lookup yields CDR1 MDHEN and CDR2 SYDVKM. The CDR3 sequence: CASSPSGLGRGGEKLFF. CDR3 nucleotide sequence: TGTGCCAGCAGTCCTTCGGGTTTGGGGCGAGGGGGGGAAAAACTGTTTTTT.

The V gene is TRBV6-5, the J gene TRBJ2-1, with 10 positions matching TRBD2. This CDR3 is built from 14 residues. CDR1 is MNHEY and CDR2 is SVGAGI in the germline V gene. Trimming at V came to 9 bases and at J to 6 bases, leaving 8 bases not matched to a gene. The DNA of the CDR3 is TGTGCCAGATCGACAGCGGGAGGGGTCAATGAGCAGTTCTTC. Its protein is CARSTAGGVNEQFF.

The genes are TRBV5-1 and TRBJ2-3; TRBD2 matches 7 bases. This CDR3 contains 17 residues. Losses at the gene ends were 0 bases for V and 2 bases for J; bases not matched to a gene: 9. From germline, CDR1 is SGHRS and CDR2 YFSETQ. The DNA of the CDR3 is TGCGCCAGCAGCTTGGCCAGGTCTAGCGGTAACACAGATACGCAGTATTTT. Encoded protein: CASSLARSSGNTDTQYF.

This sequence joins TRBV7-2 and TRBJ1-2; tentatively, D is TRBD1 (5 bases). CDR1 is SGHTA, CDR2 FQGNSA, per germline. The ends were cut back, 1 base at V and 1 base at J, with 10 bases in the middle. The CDR3 is 15 residues long. This CDR3 is CASSLVWGDNYGYTF. The DNA of the CDR3 is TGTGCCAGCAGCTTAGTCTGGGGGGATAACTATGGCTACACCTTC.

V gene TRBV28 combines with J gene TRBJ1-2; 9 bases are shared with TRBD1. This CDR3 is built from 15 residues. From germline, CDR1 is MDHEN and CDR2 SYDVKM. V gave up 6 bases and J gave up 1 base; unmatched junction bases: 6. CDR3 bases: TGTGCCAGCAGAGATGCGGGACAGGGTAACTATGGCTACACCTTC. Amino acids: CASRDAGQGNYGYTF.

The CDR3: CASSPRVEAWTQYF. The DNA for the CDR3 is TGTGCCAGCAGCCCGAGGGTAGAAGCCTGGACCCAGTACTTC. The chain couples TRBV7-7 to TRBJ2-5, with a weak D call TRBD2 (5 bases). The CDR3 totals 14 residues. Per germline, CDR1 SSHAT and CDR2 FNYEAQ (reference sequence). V dropped 5 bases and J dropped 7 bases, with 17 bases sitting between them.

This chain links TRBV10-3 with TRBJ1-1, with D possibly being TRBD1 (5 bases). This CDR3 has 13 amino acids. Trimming removed 4 bases at V and 6 bases at J, with 12 bases between. The germline V gene has CDR1 ENHRY and CDR2 SYGVKD. DNA of the CDR3: TGTGCCATCAGTGGGGGAGTGGGGGCTGAAGCTTTCTTT. Amino acid sequence: CAISGGVGAEAFF.

The V gene is TRBV18, the J gene TRBJ2-2, with D uncertain. The CDR3 spans 13 residues. Trimming removed 4 bases from V and 3 bases from J, with 6 bases in between. The germline CDR1 and CDR2 sequences are KGHSH and LQKENI. The chain's CDR3 is CASSRPDTGELFF. DNA for the CDR3: TGTGCCAGCTCACGACCGGACACCGGGGAGCTGTTTTTT.

The rearrangement joins TRBV28 to TRBJ1-6, with D possibly being TRBD1 (5 bases). This CDR3 spans 16 amino acids. V lost 6 bases to trimming and J lost 8 bases, with 20 bases between them. The germline CDR1 and CDR2 sequences are MDHEN and SYDVKM. This chain's CDR3 is CASSPASPGGYSPLHF. The CDR3 nucleotides are TGTGCCAGCAGCCCTGCATCCCCTGGGGGGTATTCACCCCTCCACTTT.

The chain couples TRBV10-3 to TRBJ1-4; no definite D call. Germline V CDR1 and CDR2: ENHRY, SYGVKD. With 7 bases removed from V and 0 bases from J, the gap between germline ends came to 9 bases. The CDR3 is 14 residues long. The CDR3 DNA is TGTGCCATCAAGGACGGTGCAACTAATGAAAAACTGTTTTTT. This sequence encodes CAIKDGATNEKLFF.

V gene TRBV19 combines with J gene TRBJ2-7; D uncertain. This CDR3 is 16 amino acids long. CDR1 and CDR2 from the germline V gene are LNHDA and SQIVND (reference sequence). Trimming pared 3 bases from V and 3 bases from J, leaving 18 bases between. The DNA for the CDR3 is TGTGCCAGTAGTATCGGTGGGGATGGTGCCCTCTACGAGCAGTACTTC. It is translated as CASSIGGDGALYEQYF.

The CDR3 coding sequence is TGCAGTGCTTATCATAACTATGGCTACACCTTC. It yields the protein CSAYHNYGYTF. The gene calls are TRBV20-1 and TRBJ1-2; the D is unclear. Germline loops: CDR1 DFQATT, CDR2 SNEGSKA (reference sequence). CDR3 size: 11 residues. Trimming shortened V by 5 bases and J by 1 base, and 5 bases separated the two germline ends.

The count of this clone is one. This chain joins TRBV10-3 and TRBJ1-1; 10 bases agree with TRBD1. Germline lookup yields CDR1 ENHRY and CDR2 SYGVKD. J was trimmed by 7 bases and V by 4 bases; bases with no gene match: 6. The CDR3 is 14 residues long. The CDR3 region is CAISVDRGQSEAFF. CDR3 nucleotide sequence: TGTGCCATCAGTGTAGACAGGGGGCAGAGTGAAGCTTTCTTT.

This clone has only one observation. V and J are TRBV6-5 and TRBJ1-1, with D unresolved. V dropped 0 bases and J dropped 0 bases, with 2 bases sitting between them. The CDR3 is made up of 13 amino acids. The germline gives CDR1 MNHEY, CDR2 SVGAGI. CDR3 loop: CASSYSMNTEAFF. CDR3 coding DNA: TGTGCCAGCAGTTACTCGATGAACACTGAAGCTTTCTTT.

The V gene is TRBV18, the J gene TRBJ2-1; 8 bases fit TRBD2. This CDR3 is 15 amino acids long. With V trimmed by 1 base and J by 7 bases, 6 bases remained unmatched. CDR1 and CDR2 from the germline V gene are KGHSH and LQKENI. The CDR3 sequence: CASSPLAGPRNEQFF. The CDR3 nucleotides are TGTGCCAGCTCACCACTAGCGGGGCCCAGGAATGAGCAGTTCTTC.

The V gene is TRBV5-1, the J gene TRBJ2-3; D may be TRBD2 (6 bases). Germline V CDR1 and CDR2: SGHRS, YFSETQ. This CDR3 has 15 amino acids. The V end lost 5 bases, the J end lost 6 bases, and 19 bases lay between the germline ends. CDR3 region: CASRLGGTSPDTQYF. The CDR3 DNA follows: TGCGCCAGCAGACTGGGCGGGACCTCCCCCGATACGCAGTATTTT.